The T cell receptor beta chain under discussion was sequenced for a study of blood T cells in healthy people across ages. Isolation yielded PBMCs, at least 6.5 million per sample, in every case. PCR was performed a second time for roughly 7 to 11 cycles using a sample-barcoded 5' primer and a J-beta primer mix. TCRdb redid the calling of the 5' RACE reads with MiXCR, one entry per CDR3 protein. Among about 760,000 distinct CDR3 sequences listed, more than 20% were seen once. The CDR3 has 14 residues. CDR1 DFQATT and CDR2 SNEGSKA come from the germline V gene (reference sequence). These data were likewise used in another study, on T cells of mothers and their children. From that paper: Both sample barcodes and 2-4 random nucleotides came from the M1S primer of the second PCR.

The chain has TRBV20-1 and TRBJ2-5; TRBD1 agrees at 7 bases. The J call is uncertain, as TRBJ2-7 better fits the DNA end. This clonotype was sampled from a boy under 18 in good health. The sample comprised blood. The CDR3 DNA sequence: TGCAGTGCCCTTAGACAGGGTGCCACCTACGAGCAGTACTTC. The encoded protein is CSALRQGATYEQYF.